This TCR beta chain was documented in a study of regulatory T cells in long-lasting Graves disease. The TCR beta library used iRepertoire HTBI primers with Arm-PCR amplification of CDR3. TCRdb analysed the multiplex PCR reads with MiXCR anew, one entry per CDR3 protein. The sample has over 450,000 distinct CDR3 sequences, 20% to 25% seen once. Indicated time point: persistent/refractory GD, antithyroid drugs over 5 years with positive TRAb. Following extraction of RNA from PBMCs, that RNA was used to make the TCR library. A few counts support this clonotype. The input for sequencing was peripheral blood mononuclear cells (PBMCs), taken when the disease was refractory, from a patient treated with antithyroid drugs. This TCR was recovered from a female donor with Graves disease.

The CDR3 is CASSQDPRGDRAHGYTF. The DNA for the CDR3 is TGCGCCAGCAGCCAAGATCCCCGGGGAGACAGAGCCCATGGCTACACCTTC. This chain links TRBV4-1 with TRBJ1-2; D perhaps matches TRBD1 (5 bases). V was trimmed by 0 bases and J by 6 bases, leaving 20 bases between them. CDR1 is MGHRA, CDR2 YSYEKL, per germline. The CDR3 spans 17 residues.